A selection of T cell receptor beta chains follows, all from one sample in a study of T cell responses to AZD1222 COVID-19 vaccine. The assay was immunoSEQ multiplex PCR, and TCRdb's table has in-frame clones only and misses some. The table lists approximately 120,000 clones, approximately 87% of them singletons, with around 10% in the top ten. This material consisted of peripheral blood, taken on day 0 of AZD1222 vaccination. The receptors were sampled from an adult in good health. CDR3s include the opening cysteine and the closing phenylalanine or tryptophan. The order of the fields is J gene, clone size, V gene, D gene, CDR3 protein, CDR3 DNA. D genes are given only for firm matches. Clone size appears in some rows only: once, few, many, or a class for an expanded clone.

j_call: TRBJ2-5
clone_size: NA
v_call: TRBV9
d_call: TRBD2
cdr3_aa: CASSVRAGERETQYF
cdr3_nt: TGTGCCAGCAGCGTACGGGCGGGGGAACGGGAGACCCAGTACTTC

j_call: TRBJ1-4
clone_size: NA
v_call: TRBV5-1
d_call: NA
cdr3_aa: CASSRDRAREKLFF
cdr3_nt: TGCGCCAGCAGCCGGGACCGAGCCCGGGAAAAACTGTTTTTT

j_call: TRBJ1-6
clone_size: NA
v_call: TRBV21-1
d_call: NA
cdr3_aa: CQSTETGNCYSPLHF
cdr3_nt: TGTCAATCCACCGAGACAGGGAATTGCTATTCACCCCTCCACTTT

j_call: TRBJ1-5
clone_size: NA
v_call: TRBV28
d_call: TRBD1
cdr3_aa: CASSLGTGGSISNQPQHF
cdr3_nt: TGTGCCAGCAGTTTAGGGACAGGGGGGAGTATAAGCAATCAGCCCCAGCATTTT

j_call: TRBJ2-4
clone_size: NA
v_call: TRBV5-5
d_call: NA
cdr3_aa: CASSSTRELAKNIQYF
cdr3_nt: TGTGCCAGCAGCTCTACTAGAGAACTAGCCAAAAACATTCAGTACTTC

j_call: TRBJ2-6
clone_size: NA
v_call: TRBV9
d_call: NA
cdr3_aa: CASSAPWLSGANVLTF
cdr3_nt: TGTGCCAGCAGCGCGCCATGGCTCTCTGGGGCCAACGTCCTGACTTTC

j_call: TRBJ2-7
clone_size: NA
v_call: TRBV27
d_call: TRBD1
cdr3_aa: CASSLSRGGGQYF
cdr3_nt: TGTGCCAGCAGTTTATCACGAGGGGGCGGGCAGTACTTC

j_call: TRBJ2-1
clone_size: NA
v_call: TRBV5-1
d_call: NA
cdr3_aa: CASSLTGAGNEQFF
cdr3_nt: TGCGCCAGCAGCTTAACGGGAGCCGGCAATGAGCAGTTCTTC

j_call: TRBJ1-5
clone_size: NA
v_call: TRBV28
d_call: NA
cdr3_aa: CASRGQGQPQHF
cdr3_nt: TGTGCCAGCAGGGGGCAGGGTCAGCCCCAGCATTTT

j_call: TRBJ2-7
clone_size: NA
v_call: TRBV5-4
d_call: NA
cdr3_aa: CASSLGGQSRFSEQYF
cdr3_nt: TGTGCCAGCAGCCTGGGCGGACAGTCCCGTTTTTCCGAGCAGTACTTC

j_call: TRBJ2-1
clone_size: NA
v_call: TRBV4-3
d_call: TRBD2
cdr3_aa: CASSLRLAGEYNEQFF
cdr3_nt: TGCGCCAGCAGCCTCCGACTAGCGGGAGAGTACAATGAGCAGTTCTTC

j_call: TRBJ2-2
clone_size: once
v_call: TRBV18
d_call: NA
cdr3_aa: CASSPPRSGREGTGELFF
cdr3_nt: TGTGCCAGCTCACCACCAAGGAGCGGAAGAGAGGGGACCGGGGAGCTGTTTTTT

j_call: TRBJ2-1
clone_size: NA
v_call: TRBV6-2/TRBV6-3
d_call: TRBD2
cdr3_aa: CASSHRPGTSGRAENEQFF
cdr3_nt: TGTGCCAGCAGTCACCGCCCCGGGACTAGCGGGAGGGCCGAGAATGAGCAGTTCTTC

j_call: TRBJ2-7
clone_size: once
v_call: TRBV28
d_call: NA
cdr3_aa: CASSPGGSYEQYF
cdr3_nt: TGTGCCAGTTCCCCCGGGGGCTCCTACGAGCAGTACTTC

j_call: TRBJ2-7
clone_size: NA
v_call: TRBV15
d_call: TRBD1
cdr3_aa: CATSRPRGEQYF
cdr3_nt: TGTGCCACCAGCAGACCCAGGGGGGAGCAGTACTTC

j_call: TRBJ2-1
clone_size: NA
v_call: TRBV28
d_call: TRBD1
cdr3_aa: CASSFDRVVLEQFF
cdr3_nt: TGTGCCAGCAGTTTCGACAGGGTGGTCCTTGAGCAGTTCTTC

j_call: TRBJ1-2
clone_size: NA
v_call: TRBV10-1
d_call: TRBD1
cdr3_aa: CASSESTGGGVLYGYTF
cdr3_nt: TGCGCCAGCAGTGAGTCGACAGGGGGGGGCGTATTATATGGCTACACCTTC

j_call: TRBJ1-5
clone_size: NA
v_call: TRBV27
d_call: NA
cdr3_aa: CASSLLGAGSNQPQHF
cdr3_nt: TGTGCCAGCAGTTTATTAGGGGCGGGAAGCAATCAGCCCCAGCATTTT

j_call: TRBJ2-3
clone_size: few
v_call: TRBV6-2/TRBV6-3
d_call: TRBD2
cdr3_aa: CASRPSGTDTQYF
cdr3_nt: TGTGCCAGCAGGCCTAGCGGGACAGATACGCAGTATTTT

j_call: TRBJ2-7
clone_size: few
v_call: TRBV11-2
d_call: TRBD1
cdr3_aa: CASSLATGGYEQYF
cdr3_nt: TGTGCCAGCAGCTTAGCTACAGGGGGGTACGAGCAGTACTTC

j_call: TRBJ2-3
clone_size: NA
v_call: TRBV9
d_call: NA
cdr3_aa: CASSVGMGYPDTQYF
cdr3_nt: TGTGCCAGCAGCGTAGGAATGGGCTACCCAGATACGCAGTATTTT

j_call: TRBJ2-7
clone_size: NA
v_call: TRBV10-3
d_call: NA
cdr3_aa: CATSFSSYEQYF
cdr3_nt: TGTGCCACTTCCTTCAGCTCCTACGAGCAGTACTTC

j_call: TRBJ2-1
clone_size: NA
v_call: TRBV7-2
d_call: TRBD2
cdr3_aa: CASSSQLAGGDNEQFF
cdr3_nt: TGTGCCAGCAGCTCCCAGCTAGCGGGAGGTGACAATGAGCAGTTCTTC